The clone carrying this T cell receptor beta chain was counted once. This entry belongs to a study of T cell changes during pregnancy in multiple sclerosis. Trimming took off 7 bases at V and 0 bases at J, with 16 bases between the two ends. Germline CDR1 MDHEN, CDR2 SYDVKM. The CDR3 has 15 residues. TCRdb's table, derived via immunoSEQ multiplex PCR, lists solely in-frame clones and lacks some. The sample contains around 130,000 clones, 80% to 95% of which appear only once. The chain combines TRBV28 with TRBJ2-7; D remains ambiguous. The source material was peripheral blood, sampled before pregnancy. The sequence derives from a female donor with multiple sclerosis, enrolled in a pregnancy study. CDR3 DNA: TGTGCCAGCAAAGGAGTGAGGATGAGCTCCTACGAGCAGTACTTC. It codes for CASKGVRMSSYEQYF.